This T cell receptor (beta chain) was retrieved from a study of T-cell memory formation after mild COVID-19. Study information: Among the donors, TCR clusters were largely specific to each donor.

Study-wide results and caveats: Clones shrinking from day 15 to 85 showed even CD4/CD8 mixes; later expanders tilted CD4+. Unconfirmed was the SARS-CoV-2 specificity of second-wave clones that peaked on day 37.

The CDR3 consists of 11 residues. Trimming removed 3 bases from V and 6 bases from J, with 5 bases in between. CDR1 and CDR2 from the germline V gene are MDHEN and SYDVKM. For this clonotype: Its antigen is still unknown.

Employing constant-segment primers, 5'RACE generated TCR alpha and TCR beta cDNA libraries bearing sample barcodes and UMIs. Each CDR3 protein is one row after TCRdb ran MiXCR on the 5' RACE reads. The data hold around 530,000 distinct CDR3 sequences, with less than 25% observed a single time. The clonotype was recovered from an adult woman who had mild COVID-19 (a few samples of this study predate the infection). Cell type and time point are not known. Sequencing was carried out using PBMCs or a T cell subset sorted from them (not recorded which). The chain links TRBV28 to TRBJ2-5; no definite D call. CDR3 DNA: TGTGCCAGCAGTTTTAGGCAGACCCAGTACTTC. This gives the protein CASSFRQTQYF. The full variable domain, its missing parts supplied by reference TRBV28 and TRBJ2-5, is DVKVTQSSRYLVKRTGEKVFLECVQDMDHENMFWYRQDPGLGLRLIYFSYDVKMKEKGDIPEGYSVSREKKERFSLILESASTNQTSMYLCASSFRQTQYFGPGTRLLVL.